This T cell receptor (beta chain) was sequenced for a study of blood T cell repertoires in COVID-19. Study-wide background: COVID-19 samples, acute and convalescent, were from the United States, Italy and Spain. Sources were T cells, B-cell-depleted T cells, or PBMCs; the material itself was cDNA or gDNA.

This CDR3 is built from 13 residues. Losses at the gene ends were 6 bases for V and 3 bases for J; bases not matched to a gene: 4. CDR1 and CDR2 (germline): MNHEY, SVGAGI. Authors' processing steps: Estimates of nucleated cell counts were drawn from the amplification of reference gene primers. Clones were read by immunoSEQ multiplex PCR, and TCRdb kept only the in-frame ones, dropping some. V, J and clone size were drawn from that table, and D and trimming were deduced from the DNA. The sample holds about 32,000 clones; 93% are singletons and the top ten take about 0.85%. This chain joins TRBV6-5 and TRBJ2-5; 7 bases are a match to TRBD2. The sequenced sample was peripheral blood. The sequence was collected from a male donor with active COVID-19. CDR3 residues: CASRGTNEETQYF. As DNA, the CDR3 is TGTGCCAGCAGAGGGACTAATGAAGAGACCCAGTACTTC.